This entry lists 28 T cell receptor beta chains sequenced from one sample in a study of T cell responses to AZD1222 COVID-19 vaccine. The data were produced by immunoSEQ multiplex PCR, yet TCRdb's version contains in-frame clones alone and is incomplete. Counted here are around 80,000 clones, more than 85% occurring once; the ten biggest clones make up around 4.5%. The sequencing used peripheral blood, collected 28 days after the second AZD1222 dose. These receptors were obtained from an adult who received the AZD1222 COVID-19 vaccine.

V usage is TRBV12-3 or TRBV12-4 and J usage is TRBJ1-1, with D unresolved. V lost 2 bases to trimming and J lost 1 base, with 5 bases between them. CDR3 size: 13 residues. Here the CDR3 reads CASSLLQNTEAFF. CDR3 in DNA: TGTGCCAGCAGTTTACTGCAGAACACTGAAGCTTTCTTT.

This chain links TRBV6-6 with TRBJ2-7; TRBD1 matches 10 bases. Germline CDR1 reads MNHNY; CDR2 reads SVGAGI (reference sequence). Germline trimming cut 0 bases from V and 3 bases from J; bases unmatched to any gene: 5. The CDR3 has 16 residues. The CDR3 nucleotides read TGTGCCAGCAGTTACTCGCGACAGGGGGCAAACTACGAGCAGTACTTC. As protein: CASSYSRQGANYEQYF.

The chain couples TRBV7-9 to TRBJ1-1; D is possibly TRBD1 (5 bases). Germline V gene sequence: CDR1 SEHNR, CDR2 FQNEAQ (reference sequence). Between the trimmed V and J ends, which lost 0 bases and 8 bases, there was a span of 7 bases. The CDR3 is 12 residues long. The CDR3: CASSLAGPEAFF. The CDR3 region has the DNA TGTGCCAGCAGCTTAGCGGGGCCGGAAGCTTTCTTT.

V is TRBV30 and J is TRBJ1-3, with a weak D call TRBD1 (5 bases). V gave up 2 bases and J gave up 0 bases, with 14 bases separating them. The CDR3 runs to 16 residues. Germline values: CDR1 GTSNPN, CDR2 SVGIG (reference sequence). The CDR3 spells CAWSSGFRGSGNTIYF. As DNA, the CDR3 is TGTGCCTGGAGTTCAGGGTTCCGGGGCTCTGGAAACACCATATATTTT.

This clone showed up just once. The chain is built from TRBV2 and TRBJ2-3; 10 nucleotides match TRBD2. This CDR3 comprises 11 residues. The V gene end was trimmed by 7 bases and the J gene end by 14 bases; junction bases not matched to a gene: 6. Per the germline V gene, CDR1 is SNHLY and CDR2 is FYNNEI. The CDR3 coding sequence is TGTGCCAGCAACAGACTAGCGGGTAGGTATTTT. The encoded protein is CASNRLAGRYF.

This sequence joins TRBV12-3 or TRBV12-4 and TRBJ2-1; no definite D call. Trimming cost V 6 bases and J 4 bases, with 10 bases left between them. The CDR3 has 13 amino acids. The CDR3 DNA is TGTGCCAGCAGCCTCAACTATTACAATGAGCAGTTCTTC. Protein sequence: CASSLNYYNEQFF.

CDR3 loop: CASSLSSGRLDEQFF. The CDR3 DNA is TGTGCCAGCAGTCTGTCTAGCGGGAGATTGGATGAGCAGTTCTTC. V gene TRBV6-5 combines with J gene TRBJ2-1; 10 positions match TRBD2. Looked up from germline, CDR1 is MNHEY and CDR2 is SVGAGI. With 5 bases clipped from V and 8 bases from J, the junction kept 9 bases outside the gene matches. This CDR3 region has 15 residues.

The rearrangement joins TRBV7-8 to TRBJ1-4; no definite D call. Between the trimmed V and J ends, which lost 5 bases and 4 bases, there was a span of 17 bases. Per germline, CDR1 SGHVS and CDR2 FQNEAQ. The CDR3 covers 16 residues. The CDR3 loop is CASSQTGRGDNEKLFF. CDR3 sequence (DNA): TGTGCCAGCAGCCAGACTGGACGTGGGGATAATGAAAAACTGTTTTTT.

The V gene is TRBV5-1, the J gene TRBJ2-6; 11 positions agree with TRBD1. The V gene end was trimmed by 3 bases and the J gene end by 3 bases; junction bases not matched to a gene: 2. CDR3 length: 16 residues. Looked up from germline, CDR1 is SGHRS and CDR2 is YFSETQ. The CDR3 region is CASSWTGGGGANVLTF. In nucleotides, the CDR3 is TGCGCCAGCAGCTGGACAGGGGGCGGTGGGGCCAACGTCCTGACTTTC.

The rearrangement uses TRBV27 and TRBJ1-1; the D gene is possibly TRBD1 (5 bases). V lost 8 bases and J lost 0, with 13 bases in between. CDR1 MNHEY and CDR2 SMNVEV come from the germline V gene (reference sequence). This CDR3 region has 14 residues. DNA of the CDR3: TGTGCCAGCGCAAAGGGGCTTTTGAACACTGAAGCTTTCTTT. Amino acids: CASAKGLLNTEAFF.

This chain links TRBV5-1 with TRBJ2-4; D is possibly TRBD2 (5 bases). Trimming pared 4 bases from V and 1 base from J, leaving 15 bases between. There are 16 residues in the CDR3. Germline V gives CDR1 SGHRS, CDR2 YFSETQ. DNA of the CDR3: TGCGCCAGCAGCCTGGGTGGAGGTTCGGCCAAAAACATTCAGTACTTC. This encodes CASSLGGGSAKNIQYF.

This sequence joins TRBV5-6 and TRBJ1-4, with TRBD1 as a possible D gene (6 bases). V dropped 2 bases and J dropped 8 bases, with 16 bases sitting between them. The germline CDR1 and CDR2 sequences are SGHDT and YYEEEE. The CDR3 is 15 amino acids. CDR3 sequence (DNA): TGTGCCAGCAGCTTCGTGGGCAGGGGAAGGGAAAAACTGTTTTTT. Residues: CASSFVGRGREKLFF.

The rearrangement uses TRBV30 and TRBJ1-6; TRBD1 aligns across 8 bases. The CDR3 has 14 residues. The V gene end was trimmed by 0 bases and the J gene end by 8 bases; junction bases not matched to a gene: 3. The germline gives CDR1 GTSNPN, CDR2 SVGIG (reference sequence). DNA of the CDR3: TGTGCCTGGAGTGTTCGCAGGGGGCATTCACCCCTCCACTTT. Its translation: CAWSVRRGHSPLHF.

The chain recombines TRBV6-6 with TRBJ2-1; no reliable D call. Trimming took 0 bases from V and 9 from J, leaving 6 bases between them. CDR1 MNHNY and CDR2 SVGAGI come from the germline V gene (reference sequence). The CDR3 sequence is 12 residues long. For the CDR3, the DNA is TGTGCCAGCAGTTACTCGACGATTGAGCAGTTCTTC. It yields the protein CASSYSTIEQFF.

This clone has more than one count but fewer than ten. The V call is TRBV7-2, the J call TRBJ1-2; D is possibly TRBD1 (5 bases). The CDR3 is 14 residues long. Germline CDR1 and CDR2: SGHTA and FQGNSA. Trimming pared 4 bases from V and 4 bases from J, leaving 13 bases between. In nucleotides, the CDR3 is TGTGCCAGCAGCTCAAGTTACCAGGGCTATGGCTACACCTTC. Amino acids: CASSSSYQGYGYTF.

V gene TRBV12-3 or TRBV12-4 combines with J gene TRBJ1-1; possible D gene TRBD1, 6 bases. The CDR3 is 13 residues long. The V end lost 3 bases, the J end lost 5 bases, and 10 bases lay between the germline ends. CDR3 in amino acids: CASSFKGGTEAFF. As DNA, the CDR3 is TGTGCCAGCAGTTTCAAGGGGGGGACTGAAGCTTTCTTT.

The genes are TRBV27 and TRBJ2-6; D unresolved. The germline V and J ends were trimmed by 5 bases and 0 bases, with 5 bases remaining between them. From germline, CDR1 is MNHEY and CDR2 SMNVEV (reference sequence). The CDR3 has 14 residues. The CDR3 is CASSRSSGANVLTF. CDR3 DNA: TGTGCCAGCAGTCGGAGCTCTGGGGCCAACGTCCTGACTTTC. Full variable domain (missing parts from reference TRBV27 and TRBJ2-6): EAQVTQNPRYLITVTGKKLTVTCSQNMNHEYMSWYRQDPGLGLRQIYYSMNVEVTDKGDVPEGYKVSRKEKRNFPLILESPSPNQTSLYFCASSRSSGANVLTFGAGSRLTVL.

This chain joins TRBV28 and TRBJ1-5, with D perhaps TRBD1 (6 bases). V was cut by 4 bases and J by 2 bases, with 6 bases left in between. The CDR3 has 13 residues. Germline V gives CDR1 MDHEN, CDR2 SYDVKM. CDR3 DNA: TGTGCCAGCAGTTACAGGGGCAATCAGCCCCAGCATTTT. It is translated as CASSYRGNQPQHF.

V and J are TRBV6-2 or TRBV6-3 and TRBJ1-1; TRBD1 is a possible D gene (5 bases). Germline V lookup: CDR1 MNHEY, CDR2 SVGEGT. The CDR3 runs 16 residues. Trimming removed 0 bases from V and 1 base from J, with 12 bases in between. The CDR3 sequence: CASSYSPGKGNTEAFF. The CDR3 nucleotides are TGTGCCAGCAGTTACTCCCCAGGGAAGGGGAACACTGAAGCTTTCTTT.

This chain connects TRBV3-1 (or the pseudogene TRBV3-2) to TRBJ1-1; D unclear. Deletions cut 3 bases from V and 2 bases from J, with 7 bases between. CDR3 length: 13 residues. Per the germline V gene, CDR1 is LGHDT and CDR2 is YNNKEL (reference sequence). CDR3 coding DNA: TGTGCCAGCAGCCAGACCACTAACACTGAAGCTTTCTTT. This codes for CASSQTTNTEAFF.

The V call is TRBV11-3, the J call TRBJ2-3, with 14 bases identical to TRBD2. The CDR3 runs 15 residues. Trimming took 1 base from V and 10 from J; bases not matched to a gene: 4. CDR1 SGHNT and CDR2 YENEEA come from the germline V gene. In DNA, the CDR3 is TGTGCCAGCAGCTTAGTAGGGACTAGCGGGAGTTCGCAGTATTTT. Residues: CASSLVGTSGSSQYF.

In its sample, this clone was seen once. The CDR3 region has the DNA TGCGCCAGCAGCTCGACAGGGGCTATATCAGATGGCTACACCTTC. Translated: CASSSTGAISDGYTF. The chain employs TRBV5-1 and TRBJ1-2; 8 nucleotides match TRBD1. The CDR3 runs to 15 residues. The V gene's germline CDR1 is SGHRS and CDR2 YFSETQ. V was pared by 3 bases and J by 6 bases, with 10 bases of the junction left unmatched.

The chain combines TRBV6-5 with TRBJ1-2; 7 bases agree with TRBD1. CDR3 length: 11 amino acids. Germline CDR1 reads MNHEY; CDR2 reads SVGAGI. The V segment lost 7 bases and the J segment 7 bases; nucleotides outside the gene matches: 3. The CDR3 DNA sequence: TGTGCCAGCAAGACAGGGAGTGGCTACACCTTC. Translation gives CASKTGSGYTF.

This clone was counted once. The V and J genes are TRBV9 and TRBJ1-2; 12 bases agree with TRBD1. The J segment lost 8 bases and the V segment lost 3 bases, leaving 8 bases of the junction unmatched. The CDR3 is 15 residues long. The V gene's germline CDR1 is SGDLS and CDR2 YYNGEE. The CDR3 sequence: CASSDRDRGPRGYTF. In DNA, the CDR3 is TGTGCCAGCAGCGACCGGGACAGGGGGCCGCGGGGCTACACCTTC.

The chain's CDR3 is CSAGTNTQYF. For the CDR3, the DNA is TGCAGTGCCGGAACGAATACGCAGTATTTT. The chain couples TRBV20-1 to TRBJ2-3, with D unresolved. Per the germline V gene, CDR1 is DFQATT and CDR2 is SNEGSKA (reference sequence). V shed 6 bases and J shed 7 bases, with 8 bases lying between them. The CDR3 has 10 amino acids.

V gene TRBV7-9 combines with J gene TRBJ1-2; D remains unclear. The germline V gene encodes CDR1 SEHNR and CDR2 FQNEAQ (reference sequence). The V and J ends lost 2 bases and 4 bases respectively, with 5 bases between them. This CDR3 is 12 amino acids long. CDR3 amino acids: CASSLPTYGYTF. Here the CDR3 DNA reads TGTGCCAGCAGCTTACCGACCTATGGCTACACCTTC.

The chain employs TRBV27 and TRBJ2-7; D not certain. V was cut by 2 bases and J by 2 bases, with 7 bases left in between. The CDR3 runs 13 residues. Per the germline V gene, CDR1 is MNHEY and CDR2 is SMNVEV (reference sequence). Here the CDR3 DNA reads TGTGCCAGCAGTTTAGCAGGAGCCTACGAGCAGTACTTC. Its translation: CASSLAGAYEQYF.

V gene TRBV19 combines with J gene TRBJ2-2; 7 bases are a match to TRBD1. This CDR3 has 17 amino acids. Germline V gene sequence: CDR1 LNHDA, CDR2 SQIVND (reference sequence). J lost 2 bases, V lost 4 bases, and 10 bases had no gene match. Written as DNA, the CDR3 is TGTGCCAGTAGTAGGGAGTTCGGGACAGACAACACCGGGGAGCTGTTTTTT. Protein sequence: CASSREFGTDNTGELFF.